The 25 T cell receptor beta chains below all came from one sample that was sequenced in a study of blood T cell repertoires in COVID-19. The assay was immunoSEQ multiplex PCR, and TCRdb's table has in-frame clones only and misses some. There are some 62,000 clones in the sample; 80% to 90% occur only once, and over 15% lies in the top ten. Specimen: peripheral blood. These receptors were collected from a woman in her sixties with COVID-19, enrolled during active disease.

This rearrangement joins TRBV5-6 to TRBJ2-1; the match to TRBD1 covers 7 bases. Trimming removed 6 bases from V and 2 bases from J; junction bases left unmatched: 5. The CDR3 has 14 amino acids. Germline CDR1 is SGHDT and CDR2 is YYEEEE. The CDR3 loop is CASTYGTAYNEQFF. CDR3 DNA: TGTGCCAGCACCTACGGGACAGCCTACAATGAGCAGTTCTTC.

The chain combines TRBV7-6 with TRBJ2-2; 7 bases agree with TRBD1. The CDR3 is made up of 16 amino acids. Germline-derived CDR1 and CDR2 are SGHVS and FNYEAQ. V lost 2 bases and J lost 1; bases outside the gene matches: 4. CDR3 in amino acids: CASSLRDSKNTGELFF. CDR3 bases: TGTGCCAGCAGCTTAAGGGACAGCAAGAACACCGGGGAGCTGTTTTTT.

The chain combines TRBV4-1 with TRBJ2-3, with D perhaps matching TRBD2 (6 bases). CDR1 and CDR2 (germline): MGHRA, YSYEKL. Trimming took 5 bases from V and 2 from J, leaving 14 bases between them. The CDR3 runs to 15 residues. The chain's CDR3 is CASSVRAGNTDTQYF. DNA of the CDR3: TGCGCCAGCAGCGTACGAGCGGGCAACACAGATACGCAGTATTTT.

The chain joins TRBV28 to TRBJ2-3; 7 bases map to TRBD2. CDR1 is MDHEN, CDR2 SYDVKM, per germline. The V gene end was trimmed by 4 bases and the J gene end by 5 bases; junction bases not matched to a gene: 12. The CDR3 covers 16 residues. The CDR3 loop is CASSSPRAGNIDTQYF. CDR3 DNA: TGTGCCAGCAGTTCCCCTAGAGCGGGAAATATAGATACGCAGTATTTT. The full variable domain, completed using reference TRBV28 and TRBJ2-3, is DVKVTQSSRYLVKRTGEKVFLECVQDMDHENMFWYRQDPGLGLRLIYFSYDVKMKEKGDIPEGYSVSREKKERFSLILESASTNQTSMYLCASSSPRAGNIDTQYFGPGTRLTVL.

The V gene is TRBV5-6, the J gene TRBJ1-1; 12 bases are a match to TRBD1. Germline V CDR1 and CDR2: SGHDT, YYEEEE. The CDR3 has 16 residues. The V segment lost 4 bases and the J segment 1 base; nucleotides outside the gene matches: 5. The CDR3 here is CASSAGDRGRNTEAFF. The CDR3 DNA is TGTGCCAGCAGCGCAGGGGACAGGGGGCGGAACACTGAAGCTTTCTTT. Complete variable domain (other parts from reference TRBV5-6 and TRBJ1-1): DAGVTQSPTHLIKTRGQQVTLRCSPKSGHDTVSWYQQALGQGPQFIFQYYEEEERQRGNFPDRFSGHQFPNYSSELNVNALLLGDSALYLCASSAGDRGRNTEAFFGQGTRLTVV.

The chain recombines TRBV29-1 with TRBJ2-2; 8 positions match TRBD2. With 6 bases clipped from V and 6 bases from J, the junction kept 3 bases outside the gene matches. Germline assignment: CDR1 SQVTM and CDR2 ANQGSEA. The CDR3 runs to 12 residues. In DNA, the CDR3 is TGCAGCGTGGGCGGGGGGCCCGGGGAGCTGTTTTTT. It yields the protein CSVGGGPGELFF.

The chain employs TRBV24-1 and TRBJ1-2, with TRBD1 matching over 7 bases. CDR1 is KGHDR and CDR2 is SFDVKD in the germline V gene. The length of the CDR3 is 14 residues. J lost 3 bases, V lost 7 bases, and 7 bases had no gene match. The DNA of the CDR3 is TGTGCCACCAGCGAGGGACAGCCCTACTATGGCTACACCTTC. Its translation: CATSEGQPYYGYTF.

CDR3 sequence reads: CASSEWGGRASYEQYF. CDR3 DNA sequence: TGCGCCAGCAGTGAGTGGGGCGGGAGGGCCTCTTACGAGCAGTACTTC. The genes are TRBV10-2 and TRBJ2-7; 9 bases agree with TRBD2. CDR1 is WSHSY, CDR2 SAAADI, per germline. The CDR3 runs to 16 residues. The V gene end was trimmed by 1 base and the J gene end by 4 bases; junction bases not matched to a gene: 8.

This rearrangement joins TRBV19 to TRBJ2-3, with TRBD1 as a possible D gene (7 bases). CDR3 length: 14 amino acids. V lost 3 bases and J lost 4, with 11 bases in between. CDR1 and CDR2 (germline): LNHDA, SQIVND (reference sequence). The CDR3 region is CASSIQGGSDTQYF. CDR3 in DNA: TGTGCCAGTAGTATTCAGGGGGGATCAGATACGCAGTATTTT.

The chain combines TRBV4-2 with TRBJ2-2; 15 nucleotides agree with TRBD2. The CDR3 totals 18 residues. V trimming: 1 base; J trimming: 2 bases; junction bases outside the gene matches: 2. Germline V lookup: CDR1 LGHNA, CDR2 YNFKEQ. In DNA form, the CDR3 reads TGTGCCAGCAGCCAAGGGACTAGCGGGAGGGCCAACACCGGGGAGCTGTTTTTT. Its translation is CASSQGTSGRANTGELFF.

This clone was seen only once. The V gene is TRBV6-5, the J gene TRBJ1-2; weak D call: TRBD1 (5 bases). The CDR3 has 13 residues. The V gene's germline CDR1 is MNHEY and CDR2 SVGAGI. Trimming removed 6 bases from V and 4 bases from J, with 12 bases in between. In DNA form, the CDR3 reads TGTGCCAGCAGGGGTTGGGGCGGCTATGGCTACACCTTC. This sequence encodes CASRGWGGYGYTF.

The chain's CDR3 is CASRTDPSTGNTIYF. The CDR3 DNA sequence: TGCGCCAGCCGCACAGATCCGAGCACTGGAAACACCATATATTTT. The chain is built from TRBV5-1 and TRBJ1-3; D is undetermined. CDR1 is SGHRS and CDR2 is YFSETQ in the germline V gene. Trimming removed 7 bases at V and 2 bases at J, with 16 bases between. The CDR3 sequence is 15 residues long.

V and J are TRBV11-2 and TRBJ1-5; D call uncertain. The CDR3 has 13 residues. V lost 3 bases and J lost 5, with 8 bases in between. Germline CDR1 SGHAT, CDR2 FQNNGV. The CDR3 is CASSLGGDQPQHF. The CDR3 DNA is TGTGCCAGCAGCTTGGGCGGGGATCAGCCCCAGCATTTT.

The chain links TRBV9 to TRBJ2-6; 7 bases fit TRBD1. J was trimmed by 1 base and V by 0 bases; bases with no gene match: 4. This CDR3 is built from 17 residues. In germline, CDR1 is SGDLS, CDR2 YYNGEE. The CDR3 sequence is CASSVAVRGSGANVLTF. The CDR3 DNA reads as TGTGCCAGCAGCGTAGCGGTCAGGGGGTCTGGGGCCAACGTCCTGACTTTC.

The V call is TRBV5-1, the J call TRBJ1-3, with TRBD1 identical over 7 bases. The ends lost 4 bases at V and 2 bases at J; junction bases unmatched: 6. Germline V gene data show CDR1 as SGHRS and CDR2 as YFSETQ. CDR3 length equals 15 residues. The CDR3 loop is CASSPSGTAGNTIYF. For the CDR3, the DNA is TGCGCCAGCAGCCCCTCAGGGACAGCTGGAAACACCATATATTTT.

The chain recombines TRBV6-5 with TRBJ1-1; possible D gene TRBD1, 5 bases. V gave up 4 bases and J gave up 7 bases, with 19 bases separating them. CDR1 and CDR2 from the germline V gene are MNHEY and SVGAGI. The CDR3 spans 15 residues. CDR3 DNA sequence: TGTGCCAGCAGTTCGCTACAGAGAAGGAGGGGTGAAGCTTTCTTT. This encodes CASSSLQRRRGEAFF.

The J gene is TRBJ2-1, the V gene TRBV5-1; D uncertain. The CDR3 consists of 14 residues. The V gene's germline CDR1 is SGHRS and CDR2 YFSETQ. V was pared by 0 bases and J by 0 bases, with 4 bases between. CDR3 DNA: TGCGCCAGCAGCTTGGATAGCTCCTACAATGAGCAGTTCTTC. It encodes CASSLDSSYNEQFF.

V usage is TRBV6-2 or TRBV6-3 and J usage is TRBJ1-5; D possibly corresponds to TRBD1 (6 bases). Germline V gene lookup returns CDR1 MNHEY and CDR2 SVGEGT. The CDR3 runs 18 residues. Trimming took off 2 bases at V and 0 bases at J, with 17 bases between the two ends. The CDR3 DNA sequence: TGTGCCAGCAGTTACGGCAGGGGCTTGGGTTATAGCAATCAGCCCCAGCATTTT. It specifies CASSYGRGLGYSNQPQHF.

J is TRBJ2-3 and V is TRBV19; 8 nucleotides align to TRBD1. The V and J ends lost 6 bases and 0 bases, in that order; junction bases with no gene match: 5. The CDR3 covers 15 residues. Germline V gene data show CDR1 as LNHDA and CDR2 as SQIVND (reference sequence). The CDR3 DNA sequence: TGTGCCAGTAGAGGGACAGGAGAGAGCACAGATACGCAGTATTTT. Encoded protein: CASRGTGESTDTQYF.

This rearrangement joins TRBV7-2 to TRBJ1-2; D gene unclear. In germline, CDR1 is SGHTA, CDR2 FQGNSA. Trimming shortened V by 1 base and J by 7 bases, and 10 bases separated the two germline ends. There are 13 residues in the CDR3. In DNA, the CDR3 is TGTGCCAGCAGCTTAGGTGCGGGGTCTGGCTACACCTTC. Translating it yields CASSLGAGSGYTF.

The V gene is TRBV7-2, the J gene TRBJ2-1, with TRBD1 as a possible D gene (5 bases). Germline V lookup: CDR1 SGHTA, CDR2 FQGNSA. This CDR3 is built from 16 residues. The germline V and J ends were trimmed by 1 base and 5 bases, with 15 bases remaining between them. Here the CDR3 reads CASSLGPWADNNEQFF. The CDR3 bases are TGTGCCAGCAGCTTAGGCCCCTGGGCGGACAACAATGAGCAGTTCTTC.

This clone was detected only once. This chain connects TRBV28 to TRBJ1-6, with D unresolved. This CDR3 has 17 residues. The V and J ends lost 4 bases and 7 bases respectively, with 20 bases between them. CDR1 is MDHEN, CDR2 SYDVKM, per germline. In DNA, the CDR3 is TGTGCCAGCAGTTCAGTGGCGGAGGGTGGACGGAATTCACCCCTCCACTTT. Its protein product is CASSSVAEGGRNSPLHF.

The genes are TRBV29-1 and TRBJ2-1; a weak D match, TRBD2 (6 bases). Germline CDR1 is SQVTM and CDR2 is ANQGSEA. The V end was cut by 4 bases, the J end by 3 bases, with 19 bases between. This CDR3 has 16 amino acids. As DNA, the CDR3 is TGCAGCGTTGGCCGGGTTGGTAGCGGCCGCTACAATGAGCAGTTCTTC. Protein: CSVGRVGSGRYNEQFF.

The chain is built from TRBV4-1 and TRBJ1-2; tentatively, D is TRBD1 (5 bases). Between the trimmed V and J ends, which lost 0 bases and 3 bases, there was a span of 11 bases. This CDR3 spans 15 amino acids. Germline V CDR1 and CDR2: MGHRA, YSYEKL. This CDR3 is CASSQDWGVDYGYTF. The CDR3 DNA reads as TGCGCCAGCAGCCAAGATTGGGGGGTCGACTATGGCTACACCTTC.

CDR3 region: CASSYSWWSGRSEQYF. The CDR3 region has the DNA TGTGCCAGCAGTTACTCATGGTGGAGCGGGAGAAGCGAGCAGTACTTC. The chain links TRBV6-2 or TRBV6-3 to TRBJ2-7, with 8 bases that match TRBD2. CDR3 length equals 16 residues. The germline CDR1 and CDR2 sequences are MNHEY and SVGEGT. The J segment lost 6 bases and the V segment lost 0 bases, leaving 10 bases of the junction unmatched.